This passage covers 4 T cell receptor beta chains from one sample sequenced in a study of blood T cell repertoires in COVID-19. Measured with immunoSEQ multiplex PCR; TCRdb has only the in-frame clones, and not every one. The sample includes 250,000 to 350,000 clones, 86% of them seen just once. Sequencing was performed on peripheral blood. These receptors were obtained from a woman aged 70 to 79 with COVID-19, enrolled during active disease.

The chain couples TRBV9 to TRBJ1-4; D uncertain. The V end lost 4 bases, the J end lost 0 bases, and 19 bases lay between the germline ends. This CDR3 comprises 18 residues. Germline loops: CDR1 SGDLS, CDR2 YYNGEE. The CDR3 here is CASSPSTPTVATNEKLFF. The CDR3 DNA reads as TGTGCCAGCAGCCCGTCGACACCAACCGTTGCAACTAATGAAAAACTGTTTTTT.

V and J are TRBV27 and TRBJ2-2; weak D call: TRBD1 (5 bases). This CDR3 contains 16 residues. Per germline, CDR1 MNHEY and CDR2 SMNVEV (reference sequence). V shed 3 bases and J shed 7 bases, with 18 bases lying between them. In nucleotides, the CDR3 is TGTGCCAGCAGTTTTGGGCCCCCAGGGTCTCGCGGGGAGCTGTTTTTT. This codes for CASSFGPPGSRGELFF.

V gene TRBV7-2 combines with J gene TRBJ1-5; D is unclear. The CDR3 sequence is 14 residues long. Trimming shortened V by 4 bases and J by 5 bases, and 12 bases separated the two germline ends. Germline CDR1 and CDR2: SGHTA and FQGNSA. The CDR3 nucleotides read TGTGCCAGCAGCTCCGACGGGATTGATCAGCCCCAGCATTTT. Amino acids: CASSSDGIDQPQHF.

The chain employs TRBV11-2 and TRBJ1-2; D is perhaps TRBD1 (5 bases). The CDR3 loop spans 15 amino acids. Trimming removed 3 bases at V and 7 bases at J, with 18 bases between. Germline V gives CDR1 SGHAT, CDR2 FQNNGV. The CDR3 reads CASSFGIGGAGGYTF. CDR3 bases: TGTGCCAGCAGCTTCGGGATCGGCGGGGCGGGTGGCTACACCTTC.